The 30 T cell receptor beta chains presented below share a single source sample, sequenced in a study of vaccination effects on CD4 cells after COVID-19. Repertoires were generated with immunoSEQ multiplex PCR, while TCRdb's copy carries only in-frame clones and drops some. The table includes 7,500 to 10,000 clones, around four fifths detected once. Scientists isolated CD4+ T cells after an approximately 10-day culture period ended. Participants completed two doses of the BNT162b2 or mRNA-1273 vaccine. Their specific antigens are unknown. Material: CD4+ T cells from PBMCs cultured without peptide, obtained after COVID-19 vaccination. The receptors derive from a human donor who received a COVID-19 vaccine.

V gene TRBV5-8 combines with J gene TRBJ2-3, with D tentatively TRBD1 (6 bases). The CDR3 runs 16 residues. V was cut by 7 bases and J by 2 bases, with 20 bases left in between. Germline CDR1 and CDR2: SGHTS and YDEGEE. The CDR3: CASARPGWGHTDTQYF. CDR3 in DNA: TGTGCCAGCGCTCGTCCCGGCTGGGGACACACAGATACGCAGTATTTT.

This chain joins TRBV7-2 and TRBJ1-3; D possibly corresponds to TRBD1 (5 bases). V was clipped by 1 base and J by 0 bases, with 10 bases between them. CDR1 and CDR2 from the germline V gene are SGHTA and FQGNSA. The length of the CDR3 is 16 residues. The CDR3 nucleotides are TGTGCCAGCAGCTTAGTTTACAGGCCCTCTGGAAACACCATATATTTT. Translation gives CASSLVYRPSGNTIYF.

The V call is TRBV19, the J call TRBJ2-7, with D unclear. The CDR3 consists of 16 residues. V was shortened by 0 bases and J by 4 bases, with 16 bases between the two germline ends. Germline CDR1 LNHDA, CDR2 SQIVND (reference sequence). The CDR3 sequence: CASSIDARRNPYEQYF. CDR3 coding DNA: TGTGCCAGTAGTATAGATGCAAGGCGGAATCCTTACGAGCAGTACTTC.

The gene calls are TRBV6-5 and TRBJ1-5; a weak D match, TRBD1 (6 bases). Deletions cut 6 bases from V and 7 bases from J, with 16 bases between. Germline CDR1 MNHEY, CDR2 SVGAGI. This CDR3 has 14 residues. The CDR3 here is CASSREARGQPQHF. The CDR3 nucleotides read TGTGCCAGCAGCCGGGAGGCCAGGGGACAGCCCCAGCATTTT.

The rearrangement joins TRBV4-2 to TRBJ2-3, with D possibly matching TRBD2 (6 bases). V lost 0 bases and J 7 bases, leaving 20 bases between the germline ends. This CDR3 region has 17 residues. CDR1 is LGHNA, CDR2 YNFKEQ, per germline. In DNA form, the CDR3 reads TGTGCCAGCAGCCAAGACCAGACTAGTTGGTTGTTAAATACGCAGTATTTT. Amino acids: CASSQDQTSWLLNTQYF.

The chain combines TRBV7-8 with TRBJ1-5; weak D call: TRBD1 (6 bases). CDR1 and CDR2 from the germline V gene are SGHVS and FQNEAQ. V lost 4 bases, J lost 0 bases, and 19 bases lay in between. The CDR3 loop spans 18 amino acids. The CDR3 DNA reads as TGTGCCAGCAGCTCCCGCAGGGACACTGGCTATAGCAATCAGCCCCAGCATTTT. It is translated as CASSSRRDTGYSNQPQHF.

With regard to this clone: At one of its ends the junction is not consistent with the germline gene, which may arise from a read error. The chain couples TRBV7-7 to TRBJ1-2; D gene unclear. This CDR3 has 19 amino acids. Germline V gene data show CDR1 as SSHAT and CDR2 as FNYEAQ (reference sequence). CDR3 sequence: CASSFFSPPTMRTGYGYTF. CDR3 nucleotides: TGTGCTAGCAGCTTTTTTTCCCCGCCCACCATGAGGACGGGCTATGGCTACACCTTC.

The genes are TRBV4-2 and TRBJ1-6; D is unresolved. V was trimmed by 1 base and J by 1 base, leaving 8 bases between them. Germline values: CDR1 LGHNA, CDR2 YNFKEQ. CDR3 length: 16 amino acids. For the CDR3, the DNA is TGTGCCAGCAGCCAAGCAGGCGTTTCCTATAATTCACCCCTCCACTTT. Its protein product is CASSQAGVSYNSPLHF.

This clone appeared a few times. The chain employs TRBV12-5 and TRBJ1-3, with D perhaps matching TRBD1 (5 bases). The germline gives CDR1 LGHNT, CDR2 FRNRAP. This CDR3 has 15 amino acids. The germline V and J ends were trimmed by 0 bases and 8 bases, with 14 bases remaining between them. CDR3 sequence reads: CASGLVRQRLDTIYF. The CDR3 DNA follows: TGTGCTAGTGGTTTGGTACGACAGAGGTTGGACACCATATATTTT.

DNA for the CDR3: TGTGCCAGCACGACTAGCGGGGGGGCCAGGGTTGAGCAGTTCTTC. It translates to CASTTSGGARVEQFF. The chain joins TRBV18 to TRBJ2-1; 14 bases line up with TRBD2. The CDR3 extends over 15 amino acids. Germline CDR1 and CDR2: KGHSH and LQKENI. With V trimmed by 8 bases and J by 9 bases, 9 bases remained unmatched.

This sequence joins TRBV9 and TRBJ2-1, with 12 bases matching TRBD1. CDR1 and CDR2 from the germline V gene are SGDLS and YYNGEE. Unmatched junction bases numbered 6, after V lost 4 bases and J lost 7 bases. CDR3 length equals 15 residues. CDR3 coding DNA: TGTGCCAGCAGCAGAGGGACAGGGGGCAGGAATGAGCAGTTCTTC. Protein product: CASSRGTGGRNEQFF.

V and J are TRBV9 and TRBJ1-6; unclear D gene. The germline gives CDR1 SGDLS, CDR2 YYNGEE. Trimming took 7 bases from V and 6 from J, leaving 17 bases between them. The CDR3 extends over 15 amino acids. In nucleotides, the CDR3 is TGTGCCAGCGGACCGGCCAACCGGGGTAATTCACCCCTCCACTTT. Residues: CASGPANRGNSPLHF.

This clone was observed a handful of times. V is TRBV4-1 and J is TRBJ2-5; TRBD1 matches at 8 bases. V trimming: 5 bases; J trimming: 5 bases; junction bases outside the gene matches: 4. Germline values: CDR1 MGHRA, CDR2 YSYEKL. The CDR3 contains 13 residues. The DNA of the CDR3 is TGCGCCAGCAGCAGGACAGGGCTGGAGACCCAGTACTTC. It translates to CASSRTGLETQYF.

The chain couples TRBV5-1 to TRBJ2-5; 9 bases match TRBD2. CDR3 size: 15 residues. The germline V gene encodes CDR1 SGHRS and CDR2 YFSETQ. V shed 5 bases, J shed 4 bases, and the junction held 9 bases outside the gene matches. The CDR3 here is CASRTGPSGIETQYF. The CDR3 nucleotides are TGCGCCAGCAGAACTGGGCCTAGCGGGATAGAGACCCAGTACTTC.

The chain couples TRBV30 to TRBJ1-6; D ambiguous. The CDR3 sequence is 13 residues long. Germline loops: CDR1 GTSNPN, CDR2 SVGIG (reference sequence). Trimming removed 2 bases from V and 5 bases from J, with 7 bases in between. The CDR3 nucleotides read TGTGCCTGGAGTAGCACTGATAATTCACCCCTCCACTTT. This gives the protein CAWSSTDNSPLHF.

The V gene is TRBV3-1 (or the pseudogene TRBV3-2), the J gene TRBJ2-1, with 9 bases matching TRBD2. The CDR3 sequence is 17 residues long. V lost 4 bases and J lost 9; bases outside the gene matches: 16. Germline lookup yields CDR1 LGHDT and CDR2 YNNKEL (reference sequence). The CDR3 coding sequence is TGTGCCAGCAGCCTGACGGGGATAGCGGGAGCCGGGGGTGAGCAGTTCTTC. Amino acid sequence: CASSLTGIAGAGGEQFF.

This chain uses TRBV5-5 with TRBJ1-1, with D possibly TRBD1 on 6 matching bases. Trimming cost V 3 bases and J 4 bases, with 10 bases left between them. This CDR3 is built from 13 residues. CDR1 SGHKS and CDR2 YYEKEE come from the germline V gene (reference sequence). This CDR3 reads CASSWGHGTEAFF. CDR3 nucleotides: TGTGCCAGCAGCTGGGGGCATGGCACTGAAGCTTTCTTT.

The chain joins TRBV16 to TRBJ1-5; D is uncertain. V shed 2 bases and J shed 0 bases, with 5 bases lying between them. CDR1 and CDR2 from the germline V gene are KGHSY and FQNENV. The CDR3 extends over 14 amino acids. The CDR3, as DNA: TGTGCCAGCAGCCAAGACGTTAGCAATCAGCCCCAGCATTTT. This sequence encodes CASSQDVSNQPQHF.

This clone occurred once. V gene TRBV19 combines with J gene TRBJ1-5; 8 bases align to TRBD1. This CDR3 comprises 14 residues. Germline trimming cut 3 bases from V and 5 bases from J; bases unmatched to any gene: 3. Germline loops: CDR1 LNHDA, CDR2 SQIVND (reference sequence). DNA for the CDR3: TGTGCCAGTAGTATCGGGACAGGATATCAGCCCCAGCATTTT. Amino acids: CASSIGTGYQPQHF.

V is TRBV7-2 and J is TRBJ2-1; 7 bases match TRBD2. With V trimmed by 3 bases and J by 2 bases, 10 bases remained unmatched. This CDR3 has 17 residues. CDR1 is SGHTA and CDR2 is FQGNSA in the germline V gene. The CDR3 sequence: CASSFNPFLAAYNEQFF. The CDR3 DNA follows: TGTGCCAGCAGCTTTAATCCTTTTCTAGCGGCCTACAATGAGCAGTTCTTC.

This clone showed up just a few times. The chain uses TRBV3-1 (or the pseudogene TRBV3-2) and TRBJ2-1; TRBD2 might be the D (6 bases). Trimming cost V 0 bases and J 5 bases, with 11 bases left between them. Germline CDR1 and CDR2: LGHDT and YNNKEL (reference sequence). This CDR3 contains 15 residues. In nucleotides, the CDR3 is TGTGCCAGCAGCCAAGATCCGGCGGGACACAATGAGCAGTTCTTC. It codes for CASSQDPAGHNEQFF.

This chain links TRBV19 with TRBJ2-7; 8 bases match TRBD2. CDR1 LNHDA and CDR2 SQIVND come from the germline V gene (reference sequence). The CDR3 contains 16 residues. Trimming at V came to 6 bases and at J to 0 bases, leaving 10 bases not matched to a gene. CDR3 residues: CASSISKSGSSYEQYF. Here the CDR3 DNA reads TGTGCCAGTAGCATCTCTAAAAGCGGGAGCTCCTACGAGCAGTACTTC.

CDR3 protein: CASSYSGTSGANTQYF. CDR3 in DNA: TGTGCCAGCAGTTACTCGGGGACTAGCGGGGCTAATACGCAGTATTTT. V usage is TRBV6-2 or TRBV6-3 and J usage is TRBJ2-3; 13 nucleotides align to TRBD2. The V and J ends lost 0 bases and 7 bases, in that order; junction bases with no gene match: 4. Germline lookup yields CDR1 MNHEY and CDR2 SVGEGT. This CDR3 is 16 amino acids long.

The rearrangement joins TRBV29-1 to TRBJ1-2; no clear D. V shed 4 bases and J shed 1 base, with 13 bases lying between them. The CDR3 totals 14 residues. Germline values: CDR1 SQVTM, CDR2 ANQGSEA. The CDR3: CSVGAGGNNYGYTF. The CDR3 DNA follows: TGCAGCGTTGGGGCAGGCGGAAATAACTATGGCTACACCTTC.

The CDR3 bases are TGTGCCAGCAGTTCGGCCTTTACTAATGAAAAACTGTTTTTT. Encoded protein: CASSSAFTNEKLFF. This sequence joins TRBV6-5 and TRBJ1-4; D is undetermined. The CDR3 consists of 14 residues. CDR1 is MNHEY and CDR2 is SVGAGI in the germline V gene. V lost 4 bases and J lost 2, with 8 bases in between.

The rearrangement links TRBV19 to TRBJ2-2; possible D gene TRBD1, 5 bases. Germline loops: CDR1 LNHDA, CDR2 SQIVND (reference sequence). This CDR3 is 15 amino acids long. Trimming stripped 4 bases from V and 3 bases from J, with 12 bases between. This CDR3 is CASSTQGSDTGELFF. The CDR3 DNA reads TGTGCCAGTAGTACCCAGGGATCGGACACCGGGGAGCTGTTTTTT. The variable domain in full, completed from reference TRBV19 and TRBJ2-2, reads DGGITQSPKYLFRKEGQNVTLSCEQNLNHDAMYWYRQDPGQGLRLIYYSQIVNDFQKGDIAEGYSVSREKKESFPLTVTSAQKNPTAFYLCASSTQGSDTGELFFGEGSRLTVL.

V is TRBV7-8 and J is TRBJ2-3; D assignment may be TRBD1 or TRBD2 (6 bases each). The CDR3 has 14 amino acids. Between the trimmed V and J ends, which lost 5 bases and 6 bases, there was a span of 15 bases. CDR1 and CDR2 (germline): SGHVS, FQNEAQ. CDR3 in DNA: TGTGCCAGCAGCAGGGGGAGGACTGACGATACGCAGTATTTT. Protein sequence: CASSRGRTDDTQYF.

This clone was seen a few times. The CDR3 nucleotides read TGTGCCAGCTCCTCAAGGGGCAATGAGCAGTTCTTC. It codes for CASSSRGNEQFF. This chain uses TRBV6-5 with TRBJ2-1, with D maybe TRBD1 (5 bases). The CDR3 has 12 amino acids. The germline V gene has CDR1 MNHEY and CDR2 SVGAGI. Trimming removed 8 bases from V and 6 bases from J, with 11 bases in between.

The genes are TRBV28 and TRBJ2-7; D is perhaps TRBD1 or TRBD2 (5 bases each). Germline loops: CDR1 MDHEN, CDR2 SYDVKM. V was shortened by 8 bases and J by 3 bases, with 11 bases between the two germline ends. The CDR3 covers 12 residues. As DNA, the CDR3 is TGTGCCAGCGGGACGCAAGACTACGAGCAGTACTTC. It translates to CASGTQDYEQYF.

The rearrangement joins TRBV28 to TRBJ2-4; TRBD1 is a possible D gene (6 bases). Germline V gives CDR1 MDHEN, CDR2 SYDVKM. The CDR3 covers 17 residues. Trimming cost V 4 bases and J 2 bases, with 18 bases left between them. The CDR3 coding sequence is TGTGCCAGCAGTTGGCCCAGTGGGGGCGCGTCCAAAAACATTCAGTACTTC. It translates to CASSWPSGGASKNIQYF.